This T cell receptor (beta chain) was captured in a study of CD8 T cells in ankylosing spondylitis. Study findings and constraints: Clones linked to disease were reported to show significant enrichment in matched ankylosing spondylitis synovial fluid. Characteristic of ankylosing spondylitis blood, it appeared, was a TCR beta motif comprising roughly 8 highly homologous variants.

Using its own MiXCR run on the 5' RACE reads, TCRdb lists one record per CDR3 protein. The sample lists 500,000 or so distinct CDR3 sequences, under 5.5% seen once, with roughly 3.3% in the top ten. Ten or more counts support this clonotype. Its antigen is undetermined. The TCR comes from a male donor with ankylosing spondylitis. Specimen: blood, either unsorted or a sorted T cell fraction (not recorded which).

The CDR3 DNA reads TGTGCCAGCAGCTTGCAGGGGGCGGCAAAGCATTTT. Translating it yields CASSLQGAAKHF. V gene TRBV7-2 combines with J gene TRBJ1-5; 8 nucleotides line up with TRBD1. The CDR3 is made up of 12 amino acids. From germline, CDR1 is SGHTA and CDR2 FQGNSA. J lost 14 bases, V lost 3 bases, and 6 bases had no gene match.